The 22 T cell receptor beta chains listed next were all sequenced from one sample in a study of spatial heterogeneity in lung cancer. The time point was: sample taken at primary tumor resection. From tumor, nontumor lung or frozen PBMC, whole RNA was taken unsorted for sequencing. TCRdb reprocessed the 5' RACE reads via MiXCR and lists one record per CDR3 protein. Here the sample spans almost 75,000 distinct CDR3 sequences, 13% being singletons. The sequenced sample was PBMCs, obtained at surgery. The receptors shown here come from a male donor with early-stage non-small cell lung cancer.

This clonotype was observed a handful of times. V is TRBV20-1 and J is TRBJ2-1; 11 bases match TRBD2. CDR3 length: 15 amino acids. Trimming took 6 bases from V and 4 from J; bases not matched to a gene: 8. Per germline, CDR1 DFQATT and CDR2 SNEGSKA (reference sequence). The CDR3: CSAASLAGVYNEQFF. The CDR3 DNA sequence: TGCAGTGCCGCGTCACTAGCGGGAGTTTACAATGAGCAGTTCTTC.

This chain links TRBV12-3 or TRBV12-4 with TRBJ1-5, with 12 positions matching TRBD1. The CDR3 is made up of 15 amino acids. Losses at the gene ends were 6 bases for V and 5 bases for J; bases not matched to a gene: 5. This CDR3 is CASSPGTGGDQPQHF. The CDR3 DNA follows: TGTGCCAGCAGCCCTGGGACAGGGGGCGATCAGCCCCAGCATTTT.

The genes are TRBV10-1 and TRBJ1-1; D is uncertain. CDR1 is WNHNN, CDR2 SYGVQD, per germline (reference sequence). The CDR3 is made up of 14 amino acids. Trimming took off 0 bases at V and 0 bases at J, with 5 bases between the two ends. In DNA form, the CDR3 reads TGCGCCAGCAGTGAGTCAAGGGTGAACACTGAAGCTTTCTTT. Its protein product is CASSESRVNTEAFF.

At least ten counts were recorded for this clonotype. The chain joins TRBV12-3 or TRBV12-4 to TRBJ2-1; TRBD2 matches 8 bases. V trimming: 6 bases; J trimming: 1 base; junction bases outside the gene matches: 11. The CDR3 spans 17 residues. CDR3 protein: CASSHTRGAQSYNEQFF. As DNA, the CDR3 is TGTGCCAGCAGCCACACGCGGGGGGCGCAATCCTACAATGAGCAGTTCTTC.

V usage is TRBV7-8 and J usage is TRBJ2-3; possibly TRBD2 for D (5 bases). Per the germline V gene, CDR1 is SGHVS and CDR2 is FQNEAQ. The CDR3 runs to 17 residues. The V end lost 5 bases, the J end lost 4 bases, and 22 bases lay between the germline ends. DNA of the CDR3: TGTGCCAGCAGCCAGTGGGTAGTGGGAGAAAGAGCAGATACGCAGTATTTT. It encodes CASSQWVVGERADTQYF.

This clonotype has a count of ten or more. The chain carries TRBV29-1 and TRBJ2-3, with D possibly being TRBD2 (5 bases). V shed 6 bases and J shed 0 bases, with 16 bases lying between them. CDR3 size: 15 residues. Germline V CDR1 and CDR2: SQVTM, ANQGSEA. The CDR3, as DNA: TGCAGCGTGCCGAAGGGCGGGCCGAGCACAGATACGCAGTATTTT. It codes for CSVPKGGPSTDTQYF.

There are a few counts of this clonotype. This chain uses TRBV12-5 with TRBJ2-7, with D tentatively TRBD2 (7 bases). Deletions cut 7 bases from V and 4 bases from J, with 20 bases between. The CDR3 totals 15 residues. Germline V gene lookup returns CDR1 LGHNT and CDR2 FRNRAP. CDR3 region: CASAWREGGGYEQYF. For the CDR3, the DNA is TGTGCTAGTGCCTGGCGGGAAGGGGGAGGGTACGAGCAGTACTTC.

This clonotype has a handful of counts. The gene calls are TRBV12-3 or TRBV12-4 and TRBJ2-1; possible D gene TRBD2, 5 bases. This CDR3 region has 12 residues. Trimming left V 3 bases short and J 11 bases short, with 11 bases between. This chain's CDR3 is CASSFPREKQFF. CDR3 coding DNA: TGTGCCAGCAGTTTTCCACGGGAAAAGCAGTTCTTC.

The sample holds many counts of this clonotype. The chain joins TRBV7-2 to TRBJ2-1; D is unclear. From germline, CDR1 is SGHTA and CDR2 FQGNSA. Trimming cost V 1 base and J 7 bases, with 5 bases left between them. CDR3 length: 12 residues. CDR3 sequence (DNA): TGTGCCAGCAGCTTAGAGCGTAATGAGCAGTTCTTC. Translation: CASSLERNEQFF.

In this sample, this clonotype turned up a few times. The V and J genes are TRBV10-3 and TRBJ2-3, with D possibly being TRBD2 (5 bases). CDR1 and CDR2 (germline): ENHRY, SYGVKD. The CDR3 sequence is 16 residues long. V was clipped by 2 bases and J by 4 bases, with 16 bases between them. The CDR3 here is CAISETLAPNSDTQYF. The CDR3 DNA reads TGTGCCATCAGTGAGACGCTAGCTCCGAACTCAGATACGCAGTATTTT.

This clonotype was counted many times. This rearrangement joins TRBV10-3 to TRBJ1-2; no clear D. V was trimmed by 5 bases and J by 0 bases, leaving 13 bases between them. This CDR3 is 15 amino acids long. Germline V gene lookup returns CDR1 ENHRY and CDR2 SYGVKD. DNA for the CDR3: TGTGCCATCAGTCAGGACCTGACGGCTAACTATGGCTACACCTTC. It specifies CAISQDLTANYGYTF.

This clonotype was seen many times. The chain is built from TRBV20-1 and TRBJ1-1, with a possible D match to TRBD1 (5 bases). CDR3 size: 14 residues. Germline V gene lookup returns CDR1 DFQATT and CDR2 SNEGSKA (reference sequence). Trimming cost V 3 bases and J 1 base, with 12 bases left between them. This CDR3 is CSASYKGQNTEAFF. The DNA of the CDR3 is TGCAGTGCTAGCTACAAGGGGCAGAACACTGAAGCTTTCTTT.

Ten or more counts support this clonotype. This chain connects TRBV20-1 to TRBJ2-7; 8 nucleotides match TRBD2. The CDR3 runs to 15 residues. V shed 5 bases and J 2 bases; nucleotides not matched to a gene: 11. Germline CDR1 and CDR2: DFQATT and SNEGSKA (reference sequence). The CDR3 reads CSAGGSGSKAYEQYF. CDR3 DNA: TGCAGTGCTGGGGGGAGCGGGAGTAAAGCCTACGAGCAGTACTTC.

This clonotype was recorded many times. The rearrangement uses TRBV29-1 and TRBJ2-1; 13 bases are shared with TRBD2. The germline V gene encodes CDR1 SQVTM and CDR2 ANQGSEA. Trimming removed 4 bases from V and 9 bases from J; junction bases left unmatched: 6. The CDR3 loop spans 14 amino acids. The CDR3 spells CSVGLAGGGSEQFF. The CDR3 region has the DNA TGCAGCGTTGGACTAGCGGGAGGAGGCAGTGAGCAGTTCTTC.

This clonotype has a handful of counts. The rearrangement links TRBV27 to TRBJ2-4; 8 bases map to TRBD1. Losses at the gene ends were 6 bases for V and 8 bases for J; bases not matched to a gene: 6. The germline V gene has CDR1 MNHEY and CDR2 SMNVEV (reference sequence). The CDR3 has 13 residues. This CDR3 is CASRRQGLDIQYF. The CDR3 bases are TGTGCCAGCAGGAGACAGGGGTTGGACATTCAGTACTTC.

This clonotype showed up many times. This sequence joins TRBV11-2 and TRBJ2-1, with a possible D match to TRBD2 (6 bases). Germline CDR1 SGHAT, CDR2 FQNNGV. The CDR3 runs to 15 residues. The V and J ends lost 3 bases and 0 bases respectively, with 9 bases between them. The CDR3 bases are TGTGCCAGCAGCTTGGGGGGAAGCTCCTACAATGAGCAGTTCTTC. This gives the protein CASSLGGSSYNEQFF. The variable domain in full, completed from reference TRBV11-2 and TRBJ2-1, reads EAGVAQSPRYKIIEKRQSVAFWCNPISGHATLYWYQQILGQGPKLLIQFQNNGVVDDSQLPKDRFSAERLKGVDSTLKIQPAKLEDSAVYLCASSLGGSSYNEQFFGPGTRLTVL.

This clonotype has only a few counts. V usage is TRBV6-5 and J usage is TRBJ1-1, with D unresolved. This CDR3 is built from 15 residues. Trimming pared 6 bases from V and 1 base from J, leaving 15 bases between. The germline V gene has CDR1 MNHEY and CDR2 SVGAGI. The CDR3 protein is CASRSAVQWNTEAFF. For the CDR3, the DNA is TGTGCCAGCAGATCTGCGGTCCAGTGGAACACTGAAGCTTTCTTT.

This clonotype has a handful of counts. The chain has TRBV5-1 and TRBJ1-1, with no clear D. This CDR3 comprises 14 residues. Germline V lookup: CDR1 SGHRS, CDR2 YFSETQ. V was cut by 2 bases and J by 6 bases, with 14 bases left in between. CDR3 amino acids: CASSFLEGLSEAFF. DNA for the CDR3: TGCGCCAGCAGCTTTTTGGAAGGCCTATCTGAAGCTTTCTTT.

This clonotype was observed a few times. The chain carries TRBV24-1 and TRBJ2-1; unclear D gene. From germline, CDR1 is KGHDR and CDR2 SFDVKD. The CDR3 is 16 residues long. V was cut by 3 bases and J by 6 bases, with 17 bases left in between. The CDR3 DNA reads as TGTGCCACCAGTGATCAGACATACAACAGAGGCAATGAGCAGTTCTTC. As protein: CATSDQTYNRGNEQFF.

This clonotype was counted ten times or more. This chain joins TRBV11-2 and TRBJ2-5; tentative D call: TRBD1 (5 bases). Germline CDR1 and CDR2: SGHAT and FQNNGV. Between the trimmed V and J ends, which lost 1 base and 2 bases, there was a span of 11 bases. The CDR3 sequence is 15 residues long. The CDR3 sequence is CASSLAGREQETQYF. In DNA, the CDR3 is TGTGCCAGCAGCTTAGCGGGCAGGGAACAAGAGACCCAGTACTTC.

This clonotype has just a few counts. The chain couples TRBV2 to TRBJ2-7, with unresolved D. This CDR3 contains 13 residues. V was pared by 4 bases and J by 2 bases, with 9 bases between. The V gene's germline CDR1 is SNHLY and CDR2 FYNNEI. The CDR3 DNA reads TGTGCCAGCAGTGGGTACGGAGCCTACGAGCAGTACTTC. This sequence encodes CASSGYGAYEQYF. Together with reference TRBV2 and TRBJ2-7, the CDR3 gives the full variable domain: EPEVTQTPSHQVTQMGQEVILRCVPISNHLYFYWYRQILGQKVEFLVSFYNNEISEKSEIFDDQFSVERPDGSNFTLKIRSTKLEDSAMYFCASSGYGAYEQYFGPGTRLTVT.

This clonotype was counted only a few times. This chain connects TRBV6-5 to TRBJ2-4; D is ambiguous. Germline V gene lookup returns CDR1 MNHEY and CDR2 SVGAGI. Trimming stripped 1 base from V and 7 bases from J, with 11 bases between. The CDR3 spans 14 residues. CDR3 sequence: CASSYYAAVNIQYF. The CDR3 DNA reads as TGTGCCAGCAGTTACTACGCTGCGGTGAACATTCAGTACTTC.